Listed below are T cell receptor beta chains from one sample, sequenced in a study of cytomegalovirus exposure and HLA in healthy donors. Generated by immunoSEQ multiplex PCR, the TCRdb table keeps only in-frame clones and is missing some. This sample has some 150,000 clones, with roughly 84% found just once. The source material was PBMCs. These receptors were obtained from a human donor in good health. The CDR3 runs from the conserved cysteine through the conserved F or W. A D gene is named only where the DNA matches it firmly. Rows give clone size only sometimes, using once, few, many, or a class for an expanded clone.

V	size	J	D	CDR3	DNA
TRBV28	NA	TRBJ1-2	NA	CASTPGQYYGYTF	TGTGCCAGCACCCCCGGACAGTACTATGGCTACACCTTC
TRBV6-5	NA	TRBJ2-1	NA	CARGLNEQFF	TGTGCCAGGGGCTTAAATGAGCAGTTCTTC
TRBV30	NA	TRBJ2-3	TRBD2	CAWIAGGPRDTDTQYF	TGTGCCTGGATAGCGGGAGGGCCCCGGGACACAGATACGCAGTATTTT
TRBV15	NA	TRBJ1-2	NA	CATSRDPSYGYTF	TGTGCCACCAGCAGAGATCCCAGCTATGGCTACACCTTC
TRBV4-3	NA	TRBJ2-3	NA	CASSQDRAGQPTDTQYF	TGCGCCAGCAGCCAAGATAGGGCGGGGCAGCCAACAGATACGCAGTATTTT
TRBV7-9	NA	TRBJ2-3	TRBD2	CASSLAASGRRDTQYF	TGTGCCAGCAGCTTGGCGGCTAGCGGGAGGAGAGATACGCAGTATTTT
TRBV6-6	NA	TRBJ1-2	NA	CASSQGFPDYGYTF	TGTGCCAGCAGCCAGGGGTTTCCCGACTATGGCTACACCTTC
TRBV28	NA	TRBJ1-1	NA	CASSFPQGSEAFF	TGTGCCAGCAGTTTCCCCCAGGGGTCTGAAGCTTTCTTT
TRBV6-5	NA	TRBJ1-5	NA	CASRLREMGPQHF	TGTGCCAGCCGTCTGAGGGAAATGGGGCCCCAGCATTTT
TRBV6-6	NA	TRBJ2-1	TRBD2	CASSYSGTSGMNEQFF	TGTGCCAGCAGTTACTCCGGGACTAGCGGGATGAATGAGCAGTTCTTC
TRBV25-1	NA	TRBJ2-7	TRBD2	CASSGGTSGEGGSYEQYF	TGTGCCAGCAGTGGGGGGACTAGCGGGGAGGGAGGCTCCTACGAGCAGTACTTC
TRBV4-1	NA	TRBJ2-4	TRBD2	CASSQAGGKNIQYF	TGCGCCAGCAGCCAAGCGGGAGGAAAAAACATTCAGTACTTC
TRBV6-1	NA	TRBJ1-5	NA	CASSASQGNNQPQHF	TGTGCCAGCAGTGCCTCCCAGGGGAACAATCAGCCCCAGCATTTT
TRBV28	NA	TRBJ2-5	TRBD2	CASSLGGRATQYF	TGTGCCAGCAGTTTGGGCGGGAGAGCGACCCAGTACTTC
TRBV6-5	NA	TRBJ1-1	NA	CASSYSVWRINTEAFF	TGTGCCAGCAGTTACTCAGTATGGCGGATAAACACTGAAGCTTTCTTT
TRBV27	NA	TRBJ2-1	TRBD1	CASSSTGFEQFF	TGTGCCAGCAGCTCGACAGGGTTTGAGCAGTTCTTC
TRBV6-5	once	TRBJ2-7	NA	CASSSERLRDEQYF	TGTGCCAGCAGTTCGGAGCGCCTTCGGGACGAGCAGTACTTC
TRBV27	NA	TRBJ2-2	NA	CASSPRTMSGELFF	TGTGCCAGCAGTCCTAGGACTATGTCCGGGGAGCTGTTTTTT
TRBV7-2	NA	TRBJ2-3	NA	CASSPPRIEAQYF	TGTGCCAGCAGCCCCCCCCGGATCGAGGCGCAGTATTTT
TRBV29-1	NA	TRBJ1-2	TRBD1	CRVDRPNYGYTF	TGCAGGGTGGACAGGCCAAACTATGGCTACACCTTC
TRBV5-1	NA	TRBJ2-5	TRBD2	CASSYGLAGGPAETQYF	TGCGCCAGCAGTTACGGACTAGCGGGGGGACCCGCCGAGACCCAGTACTTC
TRBV5-1	few	TRBJ2-6	TRBD2	CASSFSGRAQGANVLTF	TGCGCCAGCAGCTTTAGCGGGAGGGCCCAGGGGGCCAACGTCCTGACTTTC
TRBV10-1	NA	TRBJ1-5	TRBD1	CASSERPGGMGQPQHF	TGCGCCAGCAGTGAGAGGCCAGGGGGCATGGGTCAGCCCCAGCATTTT
TRBV2	NA	TRBJ2-3	NA	CASSRLVDTQYF	TGTGCCAGCAGTAGACTAGTGGATACGCAGTATTTT
TRBV7-9	once	TRBJ2-5	TRBD2	CASSLGLARETQYF	TGTGCCAGCAGCTTGGGACTAGCCCGAGAGACCCAGTACTTC
TRBV4-1	NA	TRBJ1-4	NA	CASTQGGEKLFF	TGCGCCAGCACACAGGGTGGCGAAAAACTGTTTTTT
TRBV30	NA	TRBJ1-5	NA	CAWSRQGNQPQHF	TGTGCCTGGAGTCGGCAGGGCAATCAGCCCCAGCATTTT
TRBV7-2	NA	TRBJ2-1	TRBD1	CASSLYRGWEQFF	TGTGCCAGCAGCCTATACAGGGGTTGGGAGCAGTTCTTC
TRBV12-5	NA	TRBJ2-5	TRBD1	CASGDQDRGLGETQYF	TGTGCTAGTGGAGATCAGGACAGGGGGTTAGGAGAGACCCAGTACTTC
TRBV7-2	NA	TRBJ1-6	NA	CASSPGFPGRGSPLHF	TGTGCCAGCAGCCCCGGTTTCCCGGGCAGGGGTTCACCCCTCCACTTT
TRBV30	NA	TRBJ2-7	NA	CAWSAGLTSEQYF	TGTGCCTGGAGTGCCGGACTAACATCCGAGCAGTACTTC
TRBV2	NA	TRBJ1-1	NA	CASSSQGLTEAFF	TGTGCCAGCAGTTCACAGGGTTTAACTGAAGCTTTCTTT
TRBV13	NA	TRBJ2-3	TRBD1	CASSPLQGTDTQYF	TGTGCCAGCAGCCCACTACAGGGGACAGATACGCAGTATTTT
TRBV7-2	NA	TRBJ2-1	TRBD2	CASSYPSGTTVSYNEQFF	TGTGCCAGCAGCTACCCTAGCGGGACTACAGTCTCCTACAATGAGCAGTTCTTC
TRBV18	NA	TRBJ2-3	TRBD1	CASSPGQLTDTQYF	TGTGCCAGCTCACCGGGACAGCTCACAGATACGCAGTATTTT
TRBV9	NA	TRBJ2-1	TRBD2	CASSFSGGDYNEQFF	TGTGCCAGCAGCTTTAGCGGGGGGGACTACAATGAGCAGTTCTTC
TRBV4-1	NA	TRBJ2-1	NA	CASSQSTGSSYNEQFF	TGCGCCAGCAGCCAATCAACAGGAAGCTCCTACAATGAGCAGTTCTTC
TRBV25-1	NA	TRBJ2-7	TRBD1	CASSHLDRAYEQYF	TGTGCCAGCAGTCACCTCGACAGGGCCTACGAGCAGTACTTC
TRBV5-4	NA	TRBJ1-6	NA	CASRPGGSDSPLHF	TGTGCCAGCCGCCCGGGGGGTTCGGATTCACCCCTCCACTTT
TRBV19	NA	TRBJ2-7	TRBD1	CASSIRGRPYEQYF	TGTGCCAGTAGTATCAGGGGGCGACCCTACGAGCAGTACTTC
TRBV10-3	NA	TRBJ1-1	NA	CAISGQSNTEAFF	TGTGCCATCAGTGGACAGTCCAACACTGAAGCTTTCTTT
TRBV7-2	once	TRBJ2-7	NA	CASSLSVHEQYF	TGTGCCAGCAGCTTATCTGTCCACGAGCAGTACTTC
TRBV4-1	NA	TRBJ1-5	NA	CASSQSLTEPQHF	TGCGCCAGCAGCCAATCTCTGACAGAGCCCCAGCATTTT
TRBV4-1	NA	TRBJ1-5	TRBD1	CASSQVDRGSEPQHF	TGCGCCAGCAGCCAGGTGGACAGGGGAAGCGAGCCCCAGCATTTT
TRBV27	NA	TRBJ2-7	TRBD2	CASSPGGGREQYF	TGTGCCAGCAGCCCCGGGGGGGGCCGCGAGCAGTACTTC
TRBV18	NA	TRBJ2-2	TRBD1	CASSPQLDRAAGELFF	TGTGCCAGCTCACCTCAACTAGACAGGGCTGCCGGGGAGCTGTTTTTT
TRBV28	NA	TRBJ2-7	TRBD1	CASSFWGTGIRSSYEQYF	TGTGCCAGCAGTTTTTGGGGGACAGGGATTAGGAGCTCCTACGAGCAGTACTTC
TRBV6-5	NA	TRBJ2-7	TRBD2	CASAWQREKSYEQYF	TGTGCCAGCGCGTGGCAGCGGGAGAAGTCCTACGAGCAGTACTTC
TRBV6-5	NA	TRBJ1-4	TRBD1	CASSYSVPRQGEKLFF	TGTGCCAGCAGTTACTCGGTTCCCCGACAGGGAGAAAAACTGTTTTTT
TRBV9	NA	TRBJ2-5	TRBD1	CASSAGTDQETQYF	TGTGCCAGCAGCGCGGGGACAGACCAAGAGACCCAGTACTTC
TRBV27	once	TRBJ2-1	NA	CASSLSPGSYNEQFF	TGTGCCAGCAGTTTAAGTCCGGGTTCCTACAATGAGCAGTTCTTC
TRBV7-6	NA	TRBJ1-3	NA	CASSYDRQVFSGNTIYF	TGTGCCAGCAGCTACGACAGACAGGTCTTCTCTGGAAACACCATATATTTT
TRBV6-1	NA	TRBJ2-2	NA	CASTFLRTGELFF	TGTGCCAGCACATTCCTCAGGACCGGGGAGCTGTTTTTT
TRBV6-1	NA	TRBJ2-1	TRBD2	CASSGLAGGSSYNEQFF	TGTGCCAGCAGTGGACTAGCGGGTGGGAGCTCCTACAATGAGCAGTTCTTC